This T cell receptor (beta chain) is from a study of T-cell reconstitution after alpha-beta-depleted transplantation in children. The V and J ends lost 3 bases and 1 base respectively, with 12 bases between them. Germline loops: CDR1 MNHEY, CDR2 SVGEGT. The CDR3 consists of 15 residues. Study-wide points: Several hundred expanded graft clones reportedly gave rise to the alpha-beta T cells present about two months after transplant. Surviving recipient cells, namely T cells and thymic progenitors, were the source of high day-60 TCRbeta diversity in some patients.

Library preparation (for TCRbeta) was performed with unique molecular identifiers. TCRdb re-analysed the PCR reads in MiXCR, keeping a single row per CDR3 protein. The table records 200,000 to 300,000 distinct CDR3 sequences, roughly 23% of them present only once. A word on this clonotype: What it recognizes is unknown.

This clonotype originated in a girl aged 2 to 9 with Fanconi anemia, due to receive a stem cell transplant. The V and J genes are TRBV6-2 or TRBV6-3 and TRBJ1-1, with a tentative D call TRBD1 (6 bases). This specimen was PBMCs, taken before TCRalphabeta/CD19-depleted stem cell transplant. CDR3 amino acids: CASSYRTAPNTEAFF. The CDR3, as DNA: TGTGCCAGCAGTTATAGGACAGCCCCGAACACTGAAGCTTTCTTT.